Following are 14 T cell receptor beta chains from one sample sequenced in a study of T-cell reconstitution after alpha-beta-depleted transplantation in children. Unique molecular identifiers were used to barcode this TCRbeta library. TCRdb processed the PCR reads anew with MiXCR; each CDR3 protein has one entry. The profile shows around 600,000 distinct CDR3 sequences, about 21% of them singletons. The specimen comprised PBMCs, mostly from graft donor cells, sampled 360 days after TCRalphabeta/CD19-depleted stem cell transplant. These receptors were taken from a boy in the first two years of life who had a stem cell transplant for acute myeloid leukemia, so the T cells may come from the graft donor.

The chain has TRBV7-7 and TRBJ2-3; D uncertain. The CDR3 sequence is 13 residues long. Between the trimmed V and J ends, which lost 5 bases and 6 bases, there was a span of 12 bases. Germline assignment: CDR1 SSHAT and CDR2 FNYEAQ (reference sequence). In DNA form, the CDR3 reads TGTGCCAGCAGCCCGCCCCAATCCGATACGCAGTATTTT. Its protein product is CASSPPQSDTQYF. Drawing the rest from reference TRBV7-7 and TRBJ2-3, the complete variable domain is GAGVSQSPRYKVTKRGQDVTLRCDPISSHATLYWYQQALGQGPEFLTYFNYEAQPDKSGLPSDRFSAERPEGSISTLTIQRTEQRDSAMYRCASSPPQSDTQYFGPGTRLTVL.

J is TRBJ2-1 and V is TRBV4-3; D may be TRBD2 (6 bases). The CDR3 covers 13 residues. V gave up 0 bases and J gave up 15 bases, with 15 bases separating them. Looked up from germline, CDR1 is LGHNA and CDR2 is YSLEER. The CDR3 sequence: CASSQDGGTMGFF. CDR3 coding DNA: TGCGCCAGCAGCCAAGATGGGGGGACGATGGGGTTCTTC.

J is TRBJ2-5 and V is TRBV4-3; 7 bases fit TRBD2. The CDR3 loop spans 15 amino acids. V lost 3 bases and J lost 2; bases outside the gene matches: 6. Germline CDR1 is LGHNA and CDR2 is YSLEER. CDR3 region: CASSQGTKRQETQYF. Here the CDR3 DNA reads TGCGCCAGCAGCCAGGGGACTAAGAGGCAAGAGACCCAGTACTTC.

The gene calls are TRBV5-5 and TRBJ2-7; tentative D call: TRBD1 (5 bases). The CDR3 extends over 14 amino acids. CDR1 is SGHKS, CDR2 YYEKEE, per germline (reference sequence). The V end was cut by 3 bases, the J end by 5 bases, with 15 bases between. In DNA, the CDR3 is TGTGCCAGCAGCTCACGGACACCCTCAGACGAGCAGTACTTC. Encoded protein: CASSSRTPSDEQYF.

V and J are TRBV6-5 and TRBJ2-2, with 13 bases identical to TRBD2. V trimming: 4 bases; J trimming: 4 bases; junction bases outside the gene matches: 6. Germline V gives CDR1 MNHEY, CDR2 SVGAGI. There are 17 residues in the CDR3. The CDR3 here is CASSSSTSGGSTGELFF. CDR3 bases: TGTGCCAGCAGTTCCTCGACTAGCGGGGGGAGCACCGGGGAGCTGTTTTTT.

Ten or more counts support this clonotype. V usage is TRBV7-2 and J usage is TRBJ2-5; 11 bases align to TRBD2. V trimming: 5 bases; J trimming: 7 bases; junction bases outside the gene matches: 15. CDR3 length: 17 residues. Germline V gene data show CDR1 as SGHTA and CDR2 as FQGNSA. CDR3 sequence: CASSATGTSGQMGTQYF. In nucleotides, the CDR3 is TGTGCCAGCAGCGCTACCGGGACTAGCGGACAAATGGGGACCCAGTACTTC.

This clonotype was counted many times. The chain is built from TRBV6-5 and TRBJ2-7, with 9 bases lining up with TRBD1. J was trimmed by 2 bases and V by 5 bases; bases with no gene match: 7. CDR1 and CDR2 (germline): MNHEY, SVGAGI. The CDR3 sequence is 15 residues long. CDR3 residues: CASSLGQGRTYEQYV. The CDR3 nucleotides are TGTGCCAGCAGTCTGGGACAGGGTAGGACCTACGAGCAGTACGTC.

There are many counts of this clonotype. The CDR3 reads CASSPSYTSSGETQYF. CDR3 nucleotide sequence: TGTGCCAGCTCACCTTCTTACACTAGCTCGGGAGAGACCCAGTACTTC. The chain links TRBV18 to TRBJ2-5; tentative D call: TRBD2 (6 bases). Deletions cut 3 bases from V and 4 bases from J, with 18 bases between. Germline V gene lookup returns CDR1 KGHSH and CDR2 LQKENI. This CDR3 region has 16 residues.

This clonotype was detected a few times. This chain uses TRBV6-1 with TRBJ2-7; D possibly matches TRBD1 or TRBD2 (5 bases each). Trimming shortened V by 5 bases and J by 5 bases, and 16 bases separated the two germline ends. Per germline, CDR1 MNHNS and CDR2 SASEGT. The CDR3 contains 14 residues. The CDR3 DNA follows: TGTGCCAGCAGTCCGGGGTTGGGGGTCAACGAGCAGTACGTC. It yields the protein CASSPGLGVNEQYV.

This clonotype was counted only a few times. CDR3: CASSLGVGGLTDTQYF. For the CDR3, the DNA is TGTGCCAGCAGCTTAGGGGTCGGGGGGCTGACAGATACGCAGTATTTT. The chain is built from TRBV7-2 and TRBJ2-3; D is perhaps TRBD2 (7 bases). The germline V gene encodes CDR1 SGHTA and CDR2 FQGNSA. The CDR3 contains 16 residues. V was cut by 1 base and J by 3 bases, with 14 bases left in between.

This clonotype was counted a few times. The J gene is TRBJ2-1, the V gene TRBV7-2; D is unclear. This CDR3 comprises 14 residues. Germline V gene sequence: CDR1 SGHTA, CDR2 FQGNSA. Trimming shortened V by 2 bases and J by 9 bases, and 14 bases separated the two germline ends. The CDR3 DNA is TGTGCCAGCAGCTTACACTCGTCAGGCCGTGAGCAGTTCTTC. Amino acids: CASSLHSSGREQFF.

There are a few counts of this clonotype. The chain uses TRBV6-5 and TRBJ1-6; D perhaps matches TRBD1 (6 bases). CDR1 is MNHEY and CDR2 is SVGAGI in the germline V gene. The CDR3 runs to 12 residues. V gave up 11 bases and J gave up 5 bases, with 10 bases separating them. DNA for the CDR3: TGTGCCTCGGGACAAAATAATTCACCCCTCCACTTT. Encoded protein: CASGQNNSPLHF.

This clonotype has a handful of counts. The chain carries TRBV20-1 and TRBJ2-1; 10 bases agree with TRBD2. After removal of 0 bases from V and 1 base from J, the junction contained 6 bases not matched to a gene. The CDR3 covers 17 residues. Per the germline V gene, CDR1 is DFQATT and CDR2 is SNEGSKA (reference sequence). The DNA for the CDR3 is TGCAGTGCTAGAGATCCTTTAGCGGGGGGTTCCTACAATGAGCAGTTCTTC. Protein sequence: CSARDPLAGGSYNEQFF.

V is TRBV12-3 or TRBV12-4 and J is TRBJ2-5, with 7 nucleotides matching TRBD1. V gave up 4 bases and J gave up 5 bases; unmatched junction bases: 13. CDR3 length: 16 amino acids. CDR3 sequence reads: CASSSPQTTGRETQYF. CDR3 sequence (DNA): TGTGCCAGCAGTTCCCCTCAGACGACAGGGCGGGAGACCCAGTACTTC.